These 23 T cell receptor beta chains originate from one sample sequenced in a study of T-cell reconstitution after alpha-beta-depleted transplantation in children. A TCRbeta library incorporating unique molecular identifiers was prepared. TCRdb re-called the PCR reads with MiXCR, one entry per CDR3 protein. In the table there are around 440,000 distinct CDR3 sequences, 8% to 11% of which are singletons. The starting material was PBMCs, obtained before TCRalphabeta/CD19-depleted stem cell transplant. The receptor source for this set is a child aged 2-9 years with inherited bone marrow failure, due to receive a stem cell transplant.

This clonotype was observed many times. The chain uses TRBV6-5 and TRBJ2-2; 8 positions match TRBD2. The CDR3 runs 16 residues. The ends lost 3 bases at V and 1 base at J; junction bases unmatched: 4. Germline CDR1 is MNHEY and CDR2 is SVGAGI. The CDR3 spells CASSYMGLGNTGELFF. CDR3 in DNA: TGTGCCAGCAGTTATATGGGACTAGGGAACACCGGGGAGCTGTTTTTT.

The chain links TRBV20-1 to TRBJ1-2, with D hard to call. Germline loops: CDR1 DFQATT, CDR2 SNEGSKA (reference sequence). The CDR3 is 11 amino acids. Trimming removed 6 bases from V and 5 bases from J, with 10 bases in between. The CDR3 reads CSAYSAYGYTF. CDR3 DNA sequence: TGCAGTGCGTACTCAGCATATGGCTACACCTTC.

This clonotype was recorded many times. The chain has TRBV20-1 and TRBJ2-1; 7 bases match TRBD1. Germline trimming cut 5 bases from V and 8 bases from J; bases unmatched to any gene: 9. This CDR3 is 13 amino acids long. Germline V lookup: CDR1 DFQATT, CDR2 SNEGSKA (reference sequence). The CDR3 sequence is CSAPRQGLDEQFF. Written as DNA, the CDR3 is TGCAGTGCTCCCCGACAGGGTCTAGATGAGCAGTTCTTC.

This clonotype has at least ten counts. The V and J genes are TRBV2 and TRBJ2-4, with TRBD1 identical over 8 bases. J was trimmed by 2 bases and V by 3 bases; bases with no gene match: 3. The CDR3 contains 15 residues. CDR1 and CDR2 (germline): SNHLY, FYNNEI. DNA for the CDR3: TGTGCCAGCAGTGATGACAGGGGTCCCAAAAACATTCAGTACTTC. It translates to CASSDDRGPKNIQYF.

This clonotype was observed many times. The CDR3 sequence is CASSPPGGSSSSGNTIYF. CDR3 bases: TGCGCCAGCAGCCCACCTGGCGGCTCTTCTAGCTCTGGAAACACCATATATTTT. The chain has TRBV4-3 and TRBJ1-3, with unresolved D. Germline V CDR1 and CDR2: LGHNA, YSLEER. This CDR3 spans 18 amino acids. The V gene lost 4 bases and the J gene lost 0 bases, with 19 bases spanning the gap.

This clonotype was recorded a few times. The gene calls are TRBV28 and TRBJ2-7; 7 nucleotides align to TRBD1. The germline V gene has CDR1 MDHEN and CDR2 SYDVKM. CDR3 length equals 15 residues. The trim removed 6 bases at V and 0 bases at J, leaving 8 bases unmatched. Written as DNA, the CDR3 is TGTGCCAGCAGGCCCGGGACAGATTCCTCCTACGAGCAGTACTTC. Amino acid sequence: CASRPGTDSSYEQYF.

This clonotype was seen at least ten times. The gene calls are TRBV7-9 and TRBJ2-5; the D call may be TRBD1 or TRBD2 (7 bases each). The CDR3 spans 16 residues. Germline V lookup: CDR1 SEHNR, CDR2 FQNEAQ (reference sequence). The germline V and J ends were trimmed by 5 bases and 2 bases, with 18 bases remaining between them. CDR3 residues: CASSDPLRGGQETQYF. The CDR3 region has the DNA TGTGCCAGCAGCGACCCGCTCAGGGGGGGGCAAGAGACCCAGTACTTC.

This sequence joins TRBV24-1 and TRBJ2-5; unclear D gene. V was pared by 2 bases and J by 2 bases, with 8 bases between. Germline CDR1 KGHDR, CDR2 SFDVKD. There are 14 residues in the CDR3. The CDR3 nucleotides read TGTGCCACCAGTGATTGGGCGGCACAAGAGACCCAGTACTTC. It encodes CATSDWAAQETQYF.

This clonotype was seen at least ten times. V is TRBV20-1 and J is TRBJ2-7; tentatively, D is TRBD1 (5 bases). CDR3 length: 13 residues. CDR1 and CDR2 (germline): DFQATT, SNEGSKA (reference sequence). Trimming took off 5 bases at V and 3 bases at J, with 14 bases between the two ends. The CDR3 region has the DNA TGCAGTGCTCTTGACAGAACCTTCTACGAGCAGTACTTC. Encoded protein: CSALDRTFYEQYF.

This clonotype showed up many times. The chain employs TRBV24-1 and TRBJ2-2; maybe TRBD1 (6 bases). The ends were cut back, 4 bases at V and 8 bases at J, with 19 bases in the middle. The CDR3 extends over 16 amino acids. Germline V gives CDR1 KGHDR, CDR2 SFDVKD. CDR3 region: CATSDPSGTPQGELFF. CDR3 nucleotides: TGTGCCACCAGTGACCCATCCGGGACACCCCAAGGGGAGCTGTTTTTT.

This clonotype has a count of ten or more. The chain uses TRBV29-1 and TRBJ2-3; D is uncertain. The CDR3 consists of 13 residues. CDR1 SQVTM and CDR2 ANQGSEA come from the germline V gene. V lost 8 bases to trimming and J lost 4 bases, with 16 bases between them. CDR3 DNA sequence: TGCAGCTCGAAAGCTGATGTCCCAGATACGCAGTATTTT. Its translation: CSSKADVPDTQYF.

This clonotype was detected ten times or more. This chain links TRBV6-2 or TRBV6-3 with TRBJ2-7; a possible D gene is TRBD2 (6 bases). The CDR3 contains 13 residues. Germline assignment: CDR1 MNHEY and CDR2 SVGEGT. Between the trimmed V and J ends, which lost 2 bases and 2 bases, there was a span of 7 bases. CDR3 sequence reads: CASSYASAYEQYF. DNA of the CDR3: TGTGCCAGCAGTTACGCTAGCGCCTACGAGCAGTACTTC.

This clonotype was counted ten times or more. V gene TRBV20-1 combines with J gene TRBJ2-1; D ambiguous. V lost 3 bases and J 4 bases, leaving 13 bases between the germline ends. The CDR3 consists of 14 residues. Germline V gene lookup returns CDR1 DFQATT and CDR2 SNEGSKA (reference sequence). DNA for the CDR3: TGCAGTGCTAGGCTTGCAAAAGGATACAATGAGCAGTTCTTC. It codes for CSARLAKGYNEQFF.

This clonotype was picked up many times. The chain joins TRBV7-9 to TRBJ1-2; maybe TRBD1 (5 bases). Looked up from germline, CDR1 is SEHNR and CDR2 is FQNEAQ (reference sequence). The CDR3 is made up of 17 amino acids. V was clipped by 4 bases and J by 2 bases, with 20 bases between them. CDR3 nucleotides: TGTGCCAGCAGCTCCTTCTATCAGGGAGGAAGGAACTATGGCTACACCTTC. Encoded protein: CASSSFYQGGRNYGYTF.

This clonotype was seen at least ten times. J is TRBJ1-5 and V is TRBV7-2; the match to TRBD1 covers 8 bases. J was trimmed by 4 bases and V by 5 bases; bases with no gene match: 4. The CDR3 contains 14 residues. Germline V gives CDR1 SGHTA, CDR2 FQGNSA. The CDR3 is CASSARTGNQPQHF. CDR3 nucleotides: TGTGCCAGCAGCGCGCGGACAGGGAATCAGCCCCAGCATTTT.

This chain links TRBV28 with TRBJ2-7; the D call may be TRBD1 or TRBD2 (6 bases each). Looked up from germline, CDR1 is MDHEN and CDR2 is SYDVKM. The V end was cut by 4 bases, the J end by 0 bases, with 13 bases between. There are 15 residues in the CDR3. The chain's CDR3 is CASSYRGESSYEQYF. The CDR3 region has the DNA TGTGCCAGCAGTTATAGGGGGGAGAGCTCCTACGAGCAGTACTTC.

This clonotype was recorded at least ten times. J is TRBJ2-3 and V is TRBV12-3 or TRBV12-4, with 9 bases fitting TRBD2. The CDR3 sequence is 18 residues long. With V trimmed by 5 bases and J by 2 bases, 14 bases remained unmatched. The CDR3 DNA reads TGTGCCAGCAGTGTTAGGCGGGAGGGACCCCGTTCCACAGATACGCAGTATTTT. The encoded protein is CASSVRREGPRSTDTQYF.

This clonotype has ten or more counts. DNA of the CDR3: TGTGCCAGCAGCCACTTTCCCCCGAACATTCAGTACTTC. Residues: CASSHFPPNIQYF. The genes are TRBV3-1 and TRBJ2-4; D is unresolved. V was pared by 3 bases and J by 7 bases, with 10 bases between. The CDR3 covers 13 residues. The V gene's germline CDR1 is LGHDT and CDR2 YNNKEL (reference sequence).

This clonotype was seen ten or more times. This rearrangement joins TRBV4-3 to TRBJ2-7; 11 bases map to TRBD2. Per germline, CDR1 LGHNA and CDR2 YSLEER. The CDR3 is 16 amino acids. With 5 bases clipped from V and 2 bases from J, the junction kept 8 bases outside the gene matches. This CDR3 reads CASSTWTSGRAYEQYF. The CDR3 coding sequence is TGCGCCAGCAGCACCTGGACTAGCGGGCGGGCCTACGAGCAGTACTTC.

The chain carries TRBV27 and TRBJ2-7; D gene unclear. Germline lookup yields CDR1 MNHEY and CDR2 SMNVEV (reference sequence). The ends were cut back, 7 bases at V and 3 bases at J, with 10 bases in the middle. This CDR3 region has 12 residues. In nucleotides, the CDR3 is TGTGCCAGCACTCGAAGGATCTACGAGCAGTACTTC. Its translation: CASTRRIYEQYF.

This clonotype was seen at least ten times. V is TRBV20-1 and J is TRBJ2-3; TRBD2 is a possible D gene (5 bases). V lost 3 bases and J lost 4, with 20 bases in between. This CDR3 has 16 amino acids. Germline values: CDR1 DFQATT, CDR2 SNEGSKA (reference sequence). CDR3 region: CSARWEKLRRSDTQYF. In DNA form, the CDR3 reads TGCAGTGCTAGGTGGGAGAAACTAAGGAGATCAGATACGCAGTATTTT.

Many counts were recorded for this clonotype. For the CDR3, the DNA is TGCGCCAGCAGCTGGGACAGGGGGCTTGAGACCCAGTACTTC. This gives the protein CASSWDRGLETQYF. The chain recombines TRBV5-1 with TRBJ2-5; 12 bases fit TRBD1. The CDR3 has 14 amino acids. J was trimmed by 5 bases and V by 3 bases; bases with no gene match: 2. Germline V lookup: CDR1 SGHRS, CDR2 YFSETQ.

This clonotype was seen at least ten times. The chain joins TRBV4-3 to TRBJ2-7, with TRBD2 matching 9 bases. CDR3 length: 17 residues. V was clipped by 1 base and J by 5 bases; unmatched bases: 12. Germline V CDR1 and CDR2: LGHNA, YSLEER. The CDR3 reads CASSQGAPGVAGDEQYF. The CDR3 DNA is TGCGCCAGCAGCCAAGGGGCCCCGGGGGTAGCGGGAGACGAGCAGTACTTC.